The clone carrying this T cell receptor beta chain was picked up many times. The target antigen is unknown. This sample is drawn from a study of T cells in Graves' hyperthyroidism and ophthalmopathy. General study findings and limits: A model of 13 V-J pairs discriminated ophthalmopathy from stable hyperthyroidism.

Amplified TCR beta CDR3 regions derived from RNA transcripts. With the HTBI primer set, the TCR CDR3 went through a first round of RT-PCR. TCRdb independently ran MiXCR on the multiplex PCR reads; one entry per CDR3 protein. The top ten hold less than 25% of the sample, which has around 380,000 distinct CDR3 sequences, approximately 12% seen once. Germline V gene data show CDR1 as SGHTA and CDR2 as FQGNSA. The CDR3 loop spans 15 amino acids. The V segment lost 5 bases and the J segment 4 bases; nucleotides outside the gene matches: 8. Each diagnosis was grounded in clinical symptoms, serum thyroxine and TRAb, thyroid ultrasound, and orbital computed tomography. This sample holds PBMCs from 9.5 to 10 ml fresh peripheral blood.

The TCR originated in a man aged 25 to 40 with Graves' hyperthyroidism that later progressed to Graves' ophthalmopathy. The material sequenced was blood. This chain connects TRBV7-2 to TRBJ1-5; 7 bases map to TRBD1. The CDR3 DNA is TGTGCCAGCAGCCCCCAGACAGGGAAAAATCAGCCCCAGCATTTT. This codes for CASSPQTGKNQPQHF.